This TCR beta chain was recovered during a study of cytomegalovirus exposure and HLA in healthy donors. The PCR had 60 Vbeta and 13 Jbeta primers. Sequencing was performed with immunoSEQ multiplex PCR; in TCRdb, only in-frame clones are kept and a portion is missing. The profile shows approximately 100,000 clones, more than 60% of them singletons. This clone was seen only once. The CDR3 is 16 residues long. The V end was cut by 6 bases, the J end by 0 bases, with 17 bases between. Germline V gene sequence: CDR1 MNHEY, CDR2 SMNVEV (reference sequence). The chain carries TRBV27 and TRBJ1-1, with D possibly TRBD1 on 6 matching bases. This sequence originates from a man between 35 and 55 years old in good health and CMV-seronegative. The sequencing input was PBMCs. CDR3 sequence reads: CASRAETGVMNTEAFF. The CDR3 DNA reads TGTGCCAGCAGAGCGGAGACAGGTGTTATGAACACTGAAGCTTTCTTT.